The 25 T cell receptor beta chains presented below share a single source sample, sequenced in a study of blood T cell repertoires in COVID-19 (dated by TCRdb to 2018 to 2021). Receptor amplification or capture employed the immunoSEQ multiplex PCR assay. The table was pulled from immuneACCESS by TCRdb, which kept in-frame rearrangements only. Such tables lose some clones; where checked, under half of the loss comes from unresolved V genes, and the rest has no known cause. The sample has 200,000 to 300,000 clones on record, roughly 76% of them singletons. Roughly 8% of the sample is in the top ten clones. The sequenced sample consisted of peripheral blood. These receptors originate from a woman of 80 years or more with COVID-19, enrolled during active disease.

This chain links TRBV10-2 with TRBJ1-2, with TRBD1 matching 7 bases. Germline assignment: CDR1 WSHSY and CDR2 SAAADI. The CDR3 extends over 16 amino acids. V lost 6 bases and J lost 2; bases outside the gene matches: 12. DNA of the CDR3: TGCGCCAGCAGCAGGACAGGCGGGGACACGAACTATGGCTACACCTTC. Protein: CASSRTGGDTNYGYTF.

V usage is TRBV29-1 and J usage is TRBJ2-2; TRBD1 matches at 8 bases. The germline V gene has CDR1 SQVTM and CDR2 ANQGSEA. CDR3 length: 13 residues. V dropped 7 bases and J dropped 1; count of bases not matched to a gene: 2. Here the CDR3 reads CSATGGNTGELFF. CDR3 bases: TGCAGCGCAACAGGGGGGAACACCGGGGAGCTGTTTTTT.

The chain carries TRBV6-5 and TRBJ1-1; perhaps TRBD1 as D (5 bases). V lost 0 bases to trimming and J lost 8 bases, with 13 bases between them. The V gene's germline CDR1 is MNHEY and CDR2 SVGAGI. This CDR3 region has 14 residues. This CDR3 reads CASSYSSGTLEAFF. The CDR3 region has the DNA TGTGCCAGCAGTTACTCGAGCGGGACCCTCGAAGCTTTCTTT.

The V gene is TRBV19, the J gene TRBJ2-2; 10 nucleotides line up with TRBD2. Trimming cost V 4 bases and J 4 bases; bases outside gene matches: 12. The CDR3 is 18 residues long. CDR1 is LNHDA and CDR2 is SQIVND in the germline V gene (reference sequence). The CDR3 loop is CASSKTSGSGHRTGELFF. CDR3 in DNA: TGTGCCAGTAGTAAGACTAGCGGGTCAGGTCATCGCACCGGGGAGCTGTTTTTT. Together with reference TRBV19 and TRBJ2-2, the CDR3 gives the full variable domain: DGGITQSPKYLFRKEGQNVTLSCEQNLNHDAMYWYRQDPGQGLRLIYYSQIVNDFQKGDIAEGYSVSREKKESFPLTVTSAQKNPTAFYLCASSKTSGSGHRTGELFFGEGSRLTVL.

V gene TRBV4-1 combines with J gene TRBJ1-6; TRBD1 might be the D (5 bases). This CDR3 contains 17 residues. The V gene lost 0 bases and the J gene lost 8 bases, with 17 bases spanning the gap. CDR1 and CDR2 from the germline V gene are MGHRA and YSYEKL. The DNA for the CDR3 is TGCGCCAGCAGCCAAGACAGGGTGGGAGGGTATTATTCACCCCTCCACTTT. Translated: CASSQDRVGGYYSPLHF.

J is TRBJ2-2 and V is TRBV13; TRBD1 is a possible D gene (5 bases). In germline, CDR1 is PRHDT, CDR2 FYEKMQ (reference sequence). The CDR3 length is 15 residues. Trimming shortened V by 5 bases and J by 4 bases, and 14 bases separated the two germline ends. The CDR3 DNA reads TGTGCCAGCAGCCCCAGGGCACGAGGCACCGGGGAGCTGTTTTTT. Its protein product is CASSPRARGTGELFF.

In its sample, this clone was seen many times. This chain connects TRBV7-9 to TRBJ2-3; 9 bases are a match to TRBD1. V gave up 4 bases and J gave up 3 bases; unmatched junction bases: 8. The CDR3 runs 16 residues. Germline lookup yields CDR1 SEHNR and CDR2 FQNEAQ (reference sequence). The CDR3 DNA reads TGTGCCAGCAGCTCCATCTGGACAGGGGCAACAGATACGCAGTATTTT. Translation gives CASSSIWTGATDTQYF. Combining the CDR3 with reference TRBV7-9 and TRBJ2-3 gives the whole variable domain DTGVSQNPRHKITKRGQNVTFRCDPISEHNRLYWYRQTLGQGPEFLTYFQNEAQLEKSRLLSDRFSAERPKGSFSTLEIQRTEQGDSAMYLCASSSIWTGATDTQYFGPGTRLTVL.

Only one count was recorded for this clone. The CDR3 nucleotides read TGTGCCAGCTCACCACAAGCGGGGTTCAGCTCTGGAAACACCATATATTTT. This sequence encodes CASSPQAGFSSGNTIYF. The chain carries TRBV18 and TRBJ1-3; the D is unclear. Germline V gives CDR1 KGHSH, CDR2 LQKENI. This CDR3 has 17 amino acids. Trimming took off 1 base at V and 0 bases at J, with 13 bases between the two ends.

This chain links TRBV4-2 with TRBJ2-2; 9 bases map to TRBD2. J lost 0 bases, V lost 1 base, and 0 bases had no gene match. The CDR3 has 16 residues. Germline V gene sequence: CDR1 LGHNA, CDR2 YNFKEQ. The CDR3, as DNA: TGTGCCAGCAGCCAAGGACTAGCGGCGAACACCGGGGAGCTGTTTTTT. It translates to CASSQGLAANTGELFF.

This clone was detected once. The chain employs TRBV18 and TRBJ2-7, with TRBD1 identical over 7 bases. Germline lookup yields CDR1 KGHSH and CDR2 LQKENI. Trimming at V came to 4 bases and at J to 3 bases, leaving 3 bases not matched to a gene. The CDR3 consists of 13 residues. CDR3 region: CASSQGQVYEQYF. DNA for the CDR3: TGTGCCAGCTCACAAGGACAGGTCTACGAGCAGTACTTC. The complete variable domain, with remaining parts taken from reference TRBV18 and TRBJ2-7, reads NAGVMQNPRHLVRRRGQEARLRCSPMKGHSHVYWYRQLPEEGLKFMVYLQKENIIDESGMPKERFSAEFPKEGPSILRIQQVVRGDSAAYFCASSQGQVYEQYFGPGTRLTVT.

This chain uses TRBV15 with TRBJ2-7, with 9 bases matching TRBD1. The CDR3 spans 15 residues. Trimming cost V 3 bases and J 3 bases; bases outside gene matches: 6. Germline V gene data show CDR1 as LNHNV and CDR2 as YYDKDF (reference sequence). CDR3 amino acids: CATSRKGQGGYEQYF. The CDR3 coding sequence is TGTGCCACCAGCAGGAAGGGACAGGGAGGCTACGAGCAGTACTTC.

The chain carries TRBV4-1 and TRBJ2-7, with D possibly matching TRBD2 (7 bases). CDR3 length: 16 amino acids. CDR1 and CDR2 (germline): MGHRA, YSYEKL. Trimming stripped 1 base from V and 4 bases from J, with 17 bases between. CDR3 nucleotides: TGCGCCAGCAGCCAAGGAATGGGGGGGGCGAGGTACGAGCAGTACTTC. It codes for CASSQGMGGARYEQYF.

In this sample, this clone turned up once. The rearrangement joins TRBV5-1 to TRBJ2-3; TRBD1 is a possible D gene (5 bases). The germline V gene has CDR1 SGHRS and CDR2 YFSETQ. Trimming removed 2 bases from V and 0 bases from J, with 7 bases in between. This CDR3 region has 14 residues. The CDR3 DNA is TGCGCCAGCAGCTTCAGGGCTAGCACAGATACGCAGTATTTT. Amino acid sequence: CASSFRASTDTQYF.

The V call is TRBV6-5, the J call TRBJ1-2; tentative D call: TRBD1 (5 bases). The CDR3 is 13 residues long. The germline V gene has CDR1 MNHEY and CDR2 SVGAGI. V lost 6 bases and J lost 4, with 12 bases in between. The CDR3 reads CASRQTGFYGYTF. In DNA form, the CDR3 reads TGTGCCAGCAGACAAACAGGATTCTATGGCTACACCTTC.

The count of this clone is one. The rearrangement joins TRBV3-1 (or the pseudogene TRBV3-2) to TRBJ2-1; TRBD2 matches 9 bases. V lost 3 bases to trimming and J lost 3 bases; unmatched junction nucleotides: 15. CDR1 and CDR2 from the germline V gene are LGHDT and YNNKEL (reference sequence). The CDR3 has 19 amino acids. CDR3 coding DNA: TGTGCCAGCAGCCACAGGAGAGGGAAACCTAGCGGGGACTACAATGAGCAGTTCTTC. This translates into CASSHRRGKPSGDYNEQFF.

This clone was counted a single time. The chain combines TRBV11-3 with TRBJ2-1; TRBD2 aligns across 8 bases. The CDR3 covers 15 residues. Germline CDR1 SGHNT, CDR2 YENEEA. Trimming took 5 bases from V and 1 from J; bases not matched to a gene: 4. As DNA, the CDR3 is TGTGCCAGCAGCCCGGGACTAGTGTCCTACAATGAGCAGTTCTTC. It is translated as CASSPGLVSYNEQFF.

DNA for the CDR3: TGTGCCAGCAGTCTCATAAGGGGACAGAATCAGCCCCAGCATTTT. Encoded protein: CASSLIRGQNQPQHF. The rearrangement uses TRBV27 and TRBJ1-5; TRBD1 matches at 7 bases. CDR1 is MNHEY, CDR2 SMNVEV, per germline (reference sequence). This CDR3 is built from 15 residues. With V trimmed by 5 bases and J by 4 bases, 8 bases remained unmatched.

V usage is TRBV12-3 or TRBV12-4 and J usage is TRBJ2-5, with a possible D match to TRBD1 (6 bases). The CDR3 contains 12 residues. V dropped 3 bases and J dropped 5 bases, with 7 bases sitting between them. CDR3 in DNA: TGTGCCAGCAGTTTCGGACAGGAGACCCAGTACTTC. Its protein is CASSFGQETQYF.

The V call is TRBV5-4, the J call TRBJ1-2, with D perhaps matching TRBD1 (5 bases). CDR3 size: 13 residues. Between the trimmed V and J ends, which lost 1 base and 4 bases, there was a span of 8 bases. In germline, CDR1 is SGHNT, CDR2 YYREEE (reference sequence). Written as DNA, the CDR3 is TGTGCCAGCAGCTTGACAGGTGCCTATGGCTACACCTTC. Translating it yields CASSLTGAYGYTF.

The gene calls are TRBV5-4 and TRBJ1-1, with 7 bases aligning to TRBD1. CDR1 and CDR2 (germline): SGHNT, YYREEE (reference sequence). Trimming at V came to 3 bases and at J to 1 base, leaving 9 bases not matched to a gene. The CDR3 runs 16 residues. DNA for the CDR3: TGTGCCAGCAGCTCTCGAACTGGACAGGCGAACACTGAAGCTTTCTTT. It specifies CASSSRTGQANTEAFF. Full variable domain (missing parts from reference TRBV5-4 and TRBJ1-1): ETGVTQSPTHLIKTRGQQVTLRCSSQSGHNTVSWYQQALGQGPQFIFQYYREEENGRGNFPPRFSGLQFPNYSSELNVNALELDDSALYLCASSSRTGQANTEAFFGQGTRLTVV.

The rearrangement links TRBV11-3 to TRBJ2-7; no clear D gene. Germline CDR1 and CDR2: SGHNT and YENEEA. CDR3 size: 13 residues. V gave up 3 bases and J gave up 0 bases, with 6 bases separating them. The CDR3: CASSFRYSYEQYF. In nucleotides, the CDR3 is TGTGCCAGCAGCTTTCGCTACTCCTACGAGCAGTACTTC.

The chain joins TRBV30 to TRBJ1-1; D might be TRBD1 (6 bases). The germline V gene encodes CDR1 GTSNPN and CDR2 SVGIG (reference sequence). The CDR3 covers 13 residues. Between the trimmed V and J ends, which lost 4 bases and 3 bases, there was a span of 12 bases. CDR3 sequence: CAWKQGWDTEAFF. The CDR3 bases are TGTGCCTGGAAACAGGGTTGGGACACTGAAGCTTTCTTT.

This clone was recorded only once. The chain carries TRBV27 and TRBJ1-2, with a possible D match to TRBD1 (5 bases). Germline CDR1 reads MNHEY; CDR2 reads SMNVEV (reference sequence). The CDR3 loop spans 15 amino acids. Trimming took off 2 bases at V and 9 bases at J, with 19 bases between the two ends. CDR3 sequence reads: CASSLAPPQGGSYTF. The CDR3 DNA reads TGTGCCAGCAGTTTAGCCCCACCCCAGGGAGGGAGCTACACCTTC.

This clone was detected only once. The J gene is TRBJ1-2, the V gene TRBV7-8; a weak D match, TRBD1 (6 bases). Germline V gene sequence: CDR1 SGHVS, CDR2 FQNEAQ. V lost 4 bases, J lost 3 bases, and 15 bases lay in between. The CDR3 has 15 amino acids. The CDR3 protein is CASSSRDTPYYGYTF. The CDR3 bases are TGTGCCAGCAGCTCCCGGGACACCCCTTACTATGGCTACACCTTC.

The chain carries TRBV12-3 or TRBV12-4 and TRBJ1-2; 7 bases align to TRBD1. J lost 4 bases, V lost 6 bases, and 5 bases had no gene match. The CDR3 contains 13 residues. CDR3 nucleotide sequence: TGTGCCAGCAGGGTACAGGGGAGCTATGGCTACACCTTC. It encodes CASRVQGSYGYTF.